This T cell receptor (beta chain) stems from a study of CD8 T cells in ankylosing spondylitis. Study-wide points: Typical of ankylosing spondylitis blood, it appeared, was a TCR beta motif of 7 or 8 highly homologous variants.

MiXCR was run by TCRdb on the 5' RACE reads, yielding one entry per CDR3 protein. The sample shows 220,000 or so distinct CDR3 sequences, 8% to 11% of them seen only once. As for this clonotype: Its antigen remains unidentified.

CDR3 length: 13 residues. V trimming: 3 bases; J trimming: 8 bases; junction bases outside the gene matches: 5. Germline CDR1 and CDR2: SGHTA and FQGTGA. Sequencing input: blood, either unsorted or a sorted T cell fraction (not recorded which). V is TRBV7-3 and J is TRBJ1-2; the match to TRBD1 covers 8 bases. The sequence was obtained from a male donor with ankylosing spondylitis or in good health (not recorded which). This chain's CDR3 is CASSFGQGGGYTF. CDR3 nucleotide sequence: TGTGCCAGCAGCTTTGGACAGGGAGGAGGCTACACCTTC.